The rows below give T cell receptor beta chains drawn from one sample of a study of T-cell reconstitution after alpha-beta-depleted transplantation in children. TCRdb reprocessed the PCR reads via MiXCR and lists one record per CDR3 protein. The repertoire holds fewer than 1 million distinct CDR3 sequences, with around 17% as singletons. Here the sequenced sample was PBMCs, mostly from graft donor cells, taken 360 days after TCRalphabeta/CD19-depleted stem cell transplant. Receptors originate from a male patient aged 10 to 17 who had a stem cell transplant for acute lymphoblastic leukemia, so the T cells may come from the graft donor. The CDR3 runs from the conserved cysteine through the conserved F or W. D genes are given only for firm matches. A row's size may be missing; if present it is once, few, many or a size class.

size | J | V | D | CDR3 | DNA
few | TRBJ1-1 | TRBV29-1 | . | CSVEGTVAVEAFF | TGCAGCGTTGAAGGTACAGTGGCCGTTGAAGCTTTCTTT
few | TRBJ2-7 | TRBV9 | . | CASSARTESYEQYF | TGTGCCAGCAGCGCCCGGACAGAGTCCTACGAGCAGTACTTC
few | TRBJ2-7 | TRBV5-6 | . | CASSTWRGRYYEQYF | TGTGCCAGCAGCACTTGGCGGGGGCGGTACTACGAGCAGTACTTC
. | TRBJ2-7 | TRBV5-1 | . | CASSFPGQQLGNDEQYF | TGCGCCAGCAGCTTCCCGGGACAACAACTAGGGAACGACGAGCAGTACTTC
few | TRBJ2-2 | TRBV5-1 | . | CASSIIPGGELFF | TGCGCCAGCAGCATTATCCCGGGCGGGGAGCTGTTTTTT
. | TRBJ2-7 | TRBV20-1 | . | CSARAQVPLSYEQYF | TGCAGTGCTAGAGCACAGGTTCCTCTCTCCTACGAGCAGTACTTC
. | TRBJ2-7 | TRBV27 | . | CASRNSGTGEQYF | TGTGCCAGCAGGAATAGCGGGACAGGCGAGCAGTACTTC
. | TRBJ2-1 | TRBV20-1 | . | CSARDGLSSYNEQFF | TGCAGTGCTAGAGATGGGTTGAGCTCCTACAATGAGCAGTTCTTC
. | TRBJ1-2 | TRBV6-1 | . | CAGQFNYGYTF | TGTGCCGGACAATTTAACTATGGCTACACCTTC
few | TRBJ2-7 | TRBV28 | TRBD1 | CASSPRTGRTRHKYVYEQYF | TGTGCCAGCAGTCCTCGGACAGGAAGGACGCGTCACAAATACGTTTACGAGCAGTACTTC
few | TRBJ2-1 | TRBV5-1 | . | CASSLHEAAVNEQFF | TGCGCCAGCAGCTTGCATGAGGCGGCGGTCAATGAGCAGTTCTTC
few | TRBJ1-2 | TRBV15 | TRBD1 | CATRGQLNYGYTF | TGTGCCACTAGGGGACAGTTAAACTATGGCTACACCTTC
few | TRBJ1-5 | TRBV20-1 | . | CSGGADQPQHF | TGCAGTGGGGGCGCCGACCAGCCCCAGCATTTT
. | TRBJ2-7 | TRBV7-2 | TRBD2 | CASSFRSGSEVEQYF | TGTGCCAGCAGCTTCCGTAGCGGGAGTGAAGTCGAGCAGTACTTC
. | TRBJ2-7 | TRBV19 | . | CASQRDVNSYEQYF | TGTGCCAGTCAACGGGACGTTAACTCCTACGAGCAGTACTTC
. | TRBJ2-1 | TRBV2 | TRBD2 | CASSALALADNEQFF | TGTGCCAGCAGTGCACTAGCGCTCGCCGACAATGAGCAGTTCTTC
few | TRBJ2-2 | TRBV24-1 | TRBD1 | CATSPDRGETGELFF | TGTGCCACCAGTCCCGACAGGGGCGAAACCGGGGAGCTGTTTTTT
many | TRBJ2-1 | TRBV7-2 | . | CASSLVRGTPYNEQFF | TGTGCCAGCAGCTTAGTCCGGGGGACGCCCTACAATGAGCAGTTCTTC
. | TRBJ1-4 | TRBV4-2 | . | CASSAPSDGRREKLFF | TGTGCCAGCAGCGCGCCGTCAGACGGGAGAAGGGAAAAACTGTTTTTT
few | TRBJ2-1 | TRBV29-1 | TRBD2 | CSVEDWGGWYQLVPLWREGGEQFF | TGCAGCGTTGAAGATTGGGGAGGGTGGTACCAACTAGTCCCTCTCTGGCGGGAGGGCGGTGAGCAGTTCTTC
. | TRBJ2-5 | TRBV5-1 | . | CASSLSINTHGETQYF | TGCGCCAGCAGCTTAAGTATAAATACCCACGGAGAGACCCAGTACTTC
. | TRBJ2-7 | TRBV7-9 | TRBD1 | CASSLPRTGYLYEQYF | TGTGCCAGCAGCTTACCCCGGACAGGGTATCTCTACGAGCAGTACTTC
few | TRBJ2-1 | TRBV7-9 | . | CASSLGLHREISDEQFF | TGTGCCAGCAGCTTAGGATTACATCGGGAGATCAGCGATGAGCAGTTCTTC
few | TRBJ2-7 | TRBV5-1 | . | CASSLVGRISPTYEQYF | TGCGCCAGCAGCTTGGTAGGTAGGATATCCCCAACCTACGAGCAGTACTTC
few | TRBJ1-2 | TRBV11-3 | TRBD1 | CASSFSTSRGPGDNYGYTF | TGTGCCAGCAGCTTCTCAACGTCCAGGGGGCCAGGGGATAACTATGGCTACACCTTC
many | TRBJ1-5 | TRBV29-1 | TRBD1 | CSASYRGSQPQHF | TGCAGCGCGAGTTACAGGGGAAGTCAGCCCCAGCATTTT
. | TRBJ2-7 | TRBV5-1 | TRBD1 | CASSLLLDREQYF | TGCGCCAGCAGCTTGCTCCTGGACAGGGAGCAGTACTTC
. | TRBJ1-5 | TRBV29-1 | . | CSVGRGGRNQPQHF | TGCAGCGTTGGGAGAGGAGGACGCAATCAGCCCCAGCATTTT
few | TRBJ2-7 | TRBV4-1 | . | CASSQTPWAEQYF | TGCGCCAGCAGCCAGACACCCTGGGCCGAGCAGTACTTC
few | TRBJ2-2 | TRBV12-3/TRBV12-4 | TRBD1 | CASSSGGTTGELFF | TGTGCCAGCAGTTCAGGGGGAACCACCGGGGAGCTGTTTTTT
few | TRBJ2-7 | TRBV5-1 | . | CASSLVTATYEQYF | TGCGCCAGCAGCTTGGTGACAGCCACCTACGAGCAGTACTTC
. | TRBJ2-7 | TRBV12-3/TRBV12-4 | TRBD1 | CASRPGTGWSEQYF | TGTGCCAGCAGACCCGGGACAGGGTGGTCCGAGCAGTACTTC
few | TRBJ1-5 | TRBV10-1 | . | CASETARSNQPQHF | TGCGCCAGCGAGACTGCGAGAAGCAATCAGCCCCAGCATTTT
. | TRBJ2-1 | TRBV7-6 | . | CASSLWVGSSYNEQFF | TGTGCCAGCAGCTTATGGGTGGGGAGCTCCTACAATGAGCAGTTCTTC
many | TRBJ2-3 | TRBV20-1 | TRBD2 | CSATSGGAGGPDTDTQYF | TGCAGTGCTACCTCTGGGGGAGCGGGAGGGCCGGACACAGATACGCAGTATTTT
. | TRBJ2-5 | TRBV12-3/TRBV12-4 | TRBD1 | CASSPPRDRYQETQYF | TGTGCCAGCAGTCCCCCGCGGGACAGGTACCAAGAGACCCAGTACTTC
. | TRBJ2-3 | TRBV20-1 | . | CSARSRGDTQYF | TGCAGTGCTAGAAGTAGAGGAGATACGCAGTATTTT
many | TRBJ2-3 | TRBV5-1 | . | CASSGGASTDTQYF | TGCGCCAGCAGCGGAGGAGCGAGCACAGATACGCAGTATTTT
. | TRBJ2-7 | TRBV24-1 | . | CATSRGDSYEQYF | TGTGCCACCAGTCGTGGGGATTCCTACGAGCAGTACTTC
few | TRBJ2-3 | TRBV7-9 | TRBD1 | CASSLEGTGADTQYF | TGTGCCAGCAGCTTAGAGGGGACAGGGGCAGATACGCAGTATTTT
. | TRBJ2-3 | TRBV29-1 | TRBD2 | CSVWTSGKGDTQYF | TGCAGCGTATGGACTAGCGGGAAGGGAGATACGCAGTATTTT
. | TRBJ2-1 | TRBV9 | . | CASSVASTRGYNEQFF | TGTGCCAGCAGCGTAGCTAGCACTAGGGGGTACAATGAGCAGTTCTTC
few | TRBJ2-1 | TRBV11-1 | TRBD2 | CASRPPGLAGLLSYNEQFF | TGTGCCAGCAGGCCCCCGGGACTAGCGGGCCTCCTCAGCTACAATGAGCAGTTCTTC
. | TRBJ2-1 | TRBV29-1 | TRBD2 | CSVEEAGGSWYEQFF | TGCAGCGTTGAAGAAGCGGGAGGTTCATGGTATGAGCAGTTCTTC
few | TRBJ1-1 | TRBV9 | . | CCNTEAFF | TGTTGTAACACTGAAGCTTTCTTT
many | TRBJ2-3 | TRBV3-1 | TRBD2 | CASSQDLIPLGGRAIRADTQYF | TGTGCCAGCAGCCAAGATCTAATCCCTCTTGGAGGGAGGGCCATACGGGCAGATACGCAGTATTTT
. | TRBJ2-7 | TRBV29-1 | TRBD1 | CSAVSRDRASAYEQYF | TGCAGCGCTGTTTCTAGGGACAGGGCTTCCGCCTACGAGCAGTACTTC
. | TRBJ2-5 | TRBV27 | . | CASRSILGTQYF | TGTGCCAGCCGTTCAATACTGGGGACCCAGTACTTC
. | TRBJ2-1 | TRBV14 | . | CASSQGWEFSYNEQFF | TGTGCCAGCAGCCAAGGATGGGAGTTCTCCTACAATGAGCAGTTCTTC
. | TRBJ2-6 | TRBV11-2 | . | CASSSFGTDSLSGANVLTF | TGTGCCAGCAGCTCCTTCGGGACGGATTCCCTGAGTGGGGCCAACGTCCTGACTTTC
. | TRBJ2-1 | TRBV5-5 | . | CASSLGDLVNNEQFF | TGTGCCAGCAGCTTGGGTGATTTAGTAAACAATGAGCAGTTCTTC
many | TRBJ2-3 | TRBV6-2/TRBV6-3 | . | CASRRTAGTDTQYF | TGTGCCAGCAGGAGGACAGCGGGCACAGATACGCAGTATTTT
many | TRBJ2-3 | TRBV7-9 | TRBD1 | CASSFLGGQGADTQYF | TGTGCCAGCAGCTTCCTGGGGGGACAGGGCGCGGATACGCAGTATTTT
. | TRBJ2-4 | TRBV28 | . | CASSLPAQNIQYF | TGTGCCAGCAGTTTACCGGCCCAAAACATTCAGTACTTC
. | TRBJ2-3 | TRBV7-9 | . | CASSSLGGITDTQYF | TGTGCCAGCAGCTCCCTTGGGGGCATCACAGATACGCAGTATTTT